The next 6 T cell receptor beta chains were all read from a single sample in a study of vaccination effects on CD4 cells after COVID-19. These receptors are not linked to any known antigen. Viral peptide pool expansion of antigen-specific CD4+ T cells preceded sequencing in the ViraFEST assay. Culture lasted over 9 days before CD4+ T cell isolation. Vaccine recipients, nucleocapsid antibody negative, had no prior SARS-CoV-2 infection. Measured with immunoSEQ multiplex PCR; TCRdb has only the in-frame clones, and not every one. The data contain about 71,000 clones, roughly 72% of them singletons. The sequences come from CD4+ T cells from PBMCs cultured with HCoV-OC43 spike peptides, collected before COVID-19 vaccination. Noted subset: HCoV-OC43 spike overlapping peptide pool stimulation. The receptors were sampled from a human donor who received a COVID-19 vaccine.

This clone has just one count. The chain links TRBV23-1 to TRBJ2-7; D is possibly TRBD1 (6 bases). TRBV23-1 is flagged as an ORF with uncertain function. Trimming pared 0 bases from V and 3 bases from J, leaving 12 bases between. This CDR3 contains 15 residues. The CDR3 sequence is CASSQSIGTNYEQYV. CDR3 bases: TGCGCCAGCAGTCAATCGATCGGGACAAACTACGAGCAGTACGTC.

As to this clone: The same CDR3 is also encoded by other DNA sequences in this sample. V gene TRBV2 combines with J gene TRBJ2-7; 9 nucleotides agree with TRBD1. The CDR3 sequence is 12 residues long. Germline V gene data show CDR1 as SNHLY and CDR2 as FYNNEI. The trim removed 6 bases at V and 3 bases at J, leaving 0 bases unmatched. For the CDR3, the DNA is TGTGCCAGCAGGGACAGGGGCTACGAGCAGTACGTC. Encoded protein: CASRDRGYEQYV.

The chain combines TRBV21-1 with TRBJ2-3; the table's D call TRBD1 went unverified against the DNA. TRBV21-1 is a pseudogene locus. CDR3 length: 17 residues. CDR3 DNA sequence: TGTGCCAGCAGCCCCCACAGGGTCCCCATTAGACAGGGGAAGCAGTATTTT. The encoded protein is CASSPHRVPIRQGKQYF.

The J gene is TRBJ2-3, the V gene TRBV4-1, with D perhaps given as TRBD1 or TRBD2 (6 bases each). This CDR3 spans 17 amino acids. V dropped 0 bases and J dropped 7 bases, with 20 bases sitting between them. Germline V gene lookup returns CDR1 MGHRA and CDR2 YSYEKL. This CDR3 reads CASSQESGATFMNTQYF. CDR3 coding DNA: TGCGCCAGCAGCCAAGAGTCGGGGGCCACATTTATGAATACGCAGTATTTT.

The chain uses TRBV19 and TRBJ2-4; a possible D gene is TRBD1 (5 bases). The CDR3 extends over 14 amino acids. Trimming took off 6 bases at V and 1 base at J, with 10 bases between the two ends. CDR1 LNHDA and CDR2 SQIVND come from the germline V gene (reference sequence). CDR3 nucleotides: TGTGCCAGTAGGACGTCAGGGGCCAAAAACATTCAGTACTTC. Protein sequence: CASRTSGAKNIQYF.

This chain links TRBV9 with TRBJ2-5; 7 bases map to TRBD1. The germline V gene has CDR1 SGDLS and CDR2 YYNGEE. With 1 base clipped from V and 2 bases from J, the junction kept 8 bases outside the gene matches. The CDR3 sequence is 16 residues long. The CDR3 loop is CASSVRQGTGQETQYF. DNA for the CDR3: TGTGCCAGCAGCGTAAGACAGGGAACTGGGCAAGAGACCCAGTACTTC.